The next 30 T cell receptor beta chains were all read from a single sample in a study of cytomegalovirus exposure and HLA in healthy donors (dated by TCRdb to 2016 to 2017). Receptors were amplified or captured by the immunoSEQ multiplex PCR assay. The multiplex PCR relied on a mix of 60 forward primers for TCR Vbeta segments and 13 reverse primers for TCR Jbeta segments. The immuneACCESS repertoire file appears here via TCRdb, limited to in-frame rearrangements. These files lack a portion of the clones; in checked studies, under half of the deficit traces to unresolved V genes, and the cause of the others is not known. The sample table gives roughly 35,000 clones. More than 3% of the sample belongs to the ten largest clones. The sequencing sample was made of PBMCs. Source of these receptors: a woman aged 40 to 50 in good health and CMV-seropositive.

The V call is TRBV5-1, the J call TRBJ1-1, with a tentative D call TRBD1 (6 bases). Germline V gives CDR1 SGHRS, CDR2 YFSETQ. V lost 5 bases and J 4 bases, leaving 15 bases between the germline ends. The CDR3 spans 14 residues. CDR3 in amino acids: CASRSTKGGTEAFF. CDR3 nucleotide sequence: TGCGCCAGCAGATCTACTAAAGGGGGCACTGAAGCTTTCTTT.

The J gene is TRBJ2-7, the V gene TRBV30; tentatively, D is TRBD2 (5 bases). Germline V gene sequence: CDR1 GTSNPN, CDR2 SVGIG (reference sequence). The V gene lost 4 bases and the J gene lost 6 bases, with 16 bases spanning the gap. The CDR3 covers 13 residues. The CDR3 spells CAWTRGQVGEQYF. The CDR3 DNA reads TGTGCCTGGACCCGGGGTCAGGTGGGCGAGCAGTACTTC.

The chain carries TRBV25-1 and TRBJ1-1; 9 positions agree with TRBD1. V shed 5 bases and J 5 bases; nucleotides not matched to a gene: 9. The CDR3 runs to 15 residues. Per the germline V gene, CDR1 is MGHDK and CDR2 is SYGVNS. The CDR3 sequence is CASSSPGTGRTEAFF. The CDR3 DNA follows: TGTGCCAGCAGTAGCCCCGGGACAGGGCGGACTGAAGCTTTCTTT.

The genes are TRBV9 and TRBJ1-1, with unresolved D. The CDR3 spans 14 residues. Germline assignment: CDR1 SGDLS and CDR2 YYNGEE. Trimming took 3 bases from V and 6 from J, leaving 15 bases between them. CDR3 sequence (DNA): TGTGCCAGCAGCGCGGGATGGGGAGGTGCTGAAGCTTTCTTT. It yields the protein CASSAGWGGAEAFF.

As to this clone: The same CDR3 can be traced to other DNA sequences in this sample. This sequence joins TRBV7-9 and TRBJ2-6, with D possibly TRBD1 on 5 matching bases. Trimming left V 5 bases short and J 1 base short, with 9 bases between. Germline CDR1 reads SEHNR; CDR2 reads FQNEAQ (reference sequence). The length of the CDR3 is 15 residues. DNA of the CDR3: TGTGCCAGCAGCCCGCAGGGATCTGGGGCCAACGTCCTGACTTTC. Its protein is CASSPQGSGANVLTF. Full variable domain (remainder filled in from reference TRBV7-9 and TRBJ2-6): DTGVSQNPRHKITKRGQNVTFRCDPISEHNRLYWYRQTLGQGPEFLTYFQNEAQLEKSRLLSDRFSAERPKGSFSTLEIQRTEQGDSAMYLCASSPQGSGANVLTFGAGSRLTVL.

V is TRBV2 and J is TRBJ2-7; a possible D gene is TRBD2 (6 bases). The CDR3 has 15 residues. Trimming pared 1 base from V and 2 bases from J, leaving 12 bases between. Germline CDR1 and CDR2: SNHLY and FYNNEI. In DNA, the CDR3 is TGTGCCAGCAGTGAAGGGGCGACTAGTACCTACGAGCAGTACTTC. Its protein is CASSEGATSTYEQYF.

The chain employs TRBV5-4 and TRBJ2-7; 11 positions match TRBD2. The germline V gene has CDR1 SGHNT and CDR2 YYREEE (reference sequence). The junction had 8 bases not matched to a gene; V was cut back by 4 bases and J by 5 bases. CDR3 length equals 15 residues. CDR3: CASSQKTSGMDEQYF. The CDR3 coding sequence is TGTGCCAGCAGCCAGAAGACTAGCGGGATGGACGAGCAGTACTTC.

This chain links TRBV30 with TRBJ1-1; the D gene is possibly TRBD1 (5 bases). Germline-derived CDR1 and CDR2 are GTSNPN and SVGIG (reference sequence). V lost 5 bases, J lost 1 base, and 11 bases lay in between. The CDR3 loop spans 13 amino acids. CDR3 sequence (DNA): TGTGCCTGGGCGGGGACTCCGAACACTGAAGCTTTCTTT. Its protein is CAWAGTPNTEAFF. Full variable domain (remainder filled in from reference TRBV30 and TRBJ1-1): SQTIHQWPATLVQPVGSPLSLECTVEGTSNPNLYWYRQAAGRGLQLLFYSVGIGQISSEVPQNLSASRPQDRQFILSSKKLLLSDSGFYLCAWAGTPNTEAFFGQGTRLTVV.

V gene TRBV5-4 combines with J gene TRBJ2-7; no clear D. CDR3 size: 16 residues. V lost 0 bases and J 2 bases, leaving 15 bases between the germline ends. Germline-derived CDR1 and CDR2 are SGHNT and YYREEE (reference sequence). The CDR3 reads CASSLEHASSPYEQYF. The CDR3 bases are TGTGCCAGCAGCTTGGAGCATGCTAGTTCCCCCTACGAGCAGTACTTC.

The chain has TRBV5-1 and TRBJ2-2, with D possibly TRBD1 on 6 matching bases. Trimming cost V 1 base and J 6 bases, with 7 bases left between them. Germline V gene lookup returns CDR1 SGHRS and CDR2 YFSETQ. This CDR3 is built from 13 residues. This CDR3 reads CASSLQGPGELFF. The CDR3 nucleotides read TGCGCCAGCAGCTTGCAGGGGCCCGGGGAGCTGTTTTTT.

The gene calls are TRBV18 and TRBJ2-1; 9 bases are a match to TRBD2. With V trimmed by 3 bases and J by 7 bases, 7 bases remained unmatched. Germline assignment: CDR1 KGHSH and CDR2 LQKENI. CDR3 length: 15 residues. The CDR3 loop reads CASSPLAGYENEQFF. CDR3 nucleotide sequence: TGTGCCAGCTCACCCCTAGCGGGATACGAGAATGAGCAGTTCTTC. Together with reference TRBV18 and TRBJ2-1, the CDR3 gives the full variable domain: NAGVMQNPRHLVRRRGQEARLRCSPMKGHSHVYWYRQLPEEGLKFMVYLQKENIIDESGMPKERFSAEFPKEGPSILRIQQVVRGDSAAYFCASSPLAGYENEQFFGPGTRLTVL.

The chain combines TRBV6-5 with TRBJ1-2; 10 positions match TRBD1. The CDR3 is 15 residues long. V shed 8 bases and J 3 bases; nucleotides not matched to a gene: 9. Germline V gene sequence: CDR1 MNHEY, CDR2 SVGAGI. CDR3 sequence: CASSPTGGRDYGYTF. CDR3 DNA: TGTGCCAGCTCCCCGACAGGGGGCAGAGACTATGGCTACACCTTC.

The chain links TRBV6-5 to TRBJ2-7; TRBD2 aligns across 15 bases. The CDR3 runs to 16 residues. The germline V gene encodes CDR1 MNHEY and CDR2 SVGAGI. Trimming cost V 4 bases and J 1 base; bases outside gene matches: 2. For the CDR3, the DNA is TGTGCCAGCAGTTCGGGACTAGCGGGAGGATCCTACGAGCAGTACTTC. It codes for CASSSGLAGGSYEQYF.

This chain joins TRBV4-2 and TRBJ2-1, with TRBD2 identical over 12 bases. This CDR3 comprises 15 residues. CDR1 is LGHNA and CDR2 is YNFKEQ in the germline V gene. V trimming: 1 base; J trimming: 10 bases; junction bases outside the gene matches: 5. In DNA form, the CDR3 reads TGTGCCAGCAGCCAAGGGTCTAGCGGGAGGGGCGAGCAGTTCTTC. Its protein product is CASSQGSSGRGEQFF.

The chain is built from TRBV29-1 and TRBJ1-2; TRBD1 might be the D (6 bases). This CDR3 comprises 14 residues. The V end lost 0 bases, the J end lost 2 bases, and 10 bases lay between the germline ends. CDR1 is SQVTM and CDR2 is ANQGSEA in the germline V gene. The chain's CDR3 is CSVEDGQQNYGYTF. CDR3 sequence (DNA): TGCAGCGTTGAAGATGGACAGCAAAACTATGGCTACACCTTC.

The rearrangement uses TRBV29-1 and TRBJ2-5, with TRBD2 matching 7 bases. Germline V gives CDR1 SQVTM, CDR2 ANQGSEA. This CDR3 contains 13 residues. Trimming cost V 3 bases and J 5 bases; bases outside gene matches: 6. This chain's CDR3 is CSVDGLGGETQYF. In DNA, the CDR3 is TGCAGCGTTGATGGACTAGGTGGGGAGACCCAGTACTTC.

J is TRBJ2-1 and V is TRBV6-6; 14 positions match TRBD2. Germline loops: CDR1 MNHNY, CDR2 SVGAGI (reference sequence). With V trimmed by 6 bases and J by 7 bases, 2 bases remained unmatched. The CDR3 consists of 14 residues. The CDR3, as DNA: TGTGCCAGCAGGGGACTAGCGGGAGTTAATGAGCAGTTCTTC. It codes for CASRGLAGVNEQFF.

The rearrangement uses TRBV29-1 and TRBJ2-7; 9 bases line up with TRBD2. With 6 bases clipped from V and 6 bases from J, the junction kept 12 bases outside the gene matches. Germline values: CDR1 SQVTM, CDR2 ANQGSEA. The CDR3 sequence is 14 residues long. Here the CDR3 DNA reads TGCAGCGTGCTCAAGCCGGGACTAGCAGGCGAGCAGTACTTC. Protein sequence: CSVLKPGLAGEQYF.

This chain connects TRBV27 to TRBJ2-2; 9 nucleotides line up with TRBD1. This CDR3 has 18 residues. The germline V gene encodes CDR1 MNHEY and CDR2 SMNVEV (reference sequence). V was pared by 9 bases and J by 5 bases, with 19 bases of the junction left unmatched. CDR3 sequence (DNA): TGTGCCAGTAGACTATCGGACAGGGGTTTATTCAGGACCGGGGAGCTGTTTTTT. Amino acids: CASRLSDRGLFRTGELFF.

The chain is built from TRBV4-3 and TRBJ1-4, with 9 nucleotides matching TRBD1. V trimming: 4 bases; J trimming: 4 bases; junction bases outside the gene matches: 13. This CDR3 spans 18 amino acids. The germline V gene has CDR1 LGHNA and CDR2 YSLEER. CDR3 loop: CASSPAPGQGVLNEKLFF. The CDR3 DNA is TGCGCCAGCAGCCCCGCCCCGGGACAGGGTGTCCTTAATGAAAAACTGTTTTTT.

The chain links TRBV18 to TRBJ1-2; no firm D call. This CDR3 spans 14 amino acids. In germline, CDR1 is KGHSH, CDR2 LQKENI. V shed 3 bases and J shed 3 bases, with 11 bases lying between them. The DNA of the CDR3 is TGTGCCAGCTCACCCGGGAGGACGGACTATGGCTACACCTTC. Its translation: CASSPGRTDYGYTF.

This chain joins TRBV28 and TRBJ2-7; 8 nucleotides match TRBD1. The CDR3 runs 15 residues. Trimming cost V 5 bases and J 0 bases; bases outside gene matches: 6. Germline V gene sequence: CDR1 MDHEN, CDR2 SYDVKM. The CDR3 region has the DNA TGTGCCAGCAGTCCCCGGACAGGGCCCTCCTACGAGCAGTACTTC. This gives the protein CASSPRTGPSYEQYF.

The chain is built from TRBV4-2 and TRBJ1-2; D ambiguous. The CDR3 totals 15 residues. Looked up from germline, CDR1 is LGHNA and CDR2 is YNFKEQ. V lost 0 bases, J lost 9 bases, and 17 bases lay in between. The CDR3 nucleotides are TGTGCCAGCAGCCAAGATCGCGGAGATCGGAGAAGCTACACCTTC. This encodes CASSQDRGDRRSYTF.

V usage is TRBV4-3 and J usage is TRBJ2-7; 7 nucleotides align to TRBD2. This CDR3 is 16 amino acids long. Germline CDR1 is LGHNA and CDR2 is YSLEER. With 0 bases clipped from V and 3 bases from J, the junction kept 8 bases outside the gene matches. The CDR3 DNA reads TGCGCCAGCAGCCAAGATCTGGCGGGAGTGGGCTACGAGCAGTACTTC. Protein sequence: CASSQDLAGVGYEQYF.

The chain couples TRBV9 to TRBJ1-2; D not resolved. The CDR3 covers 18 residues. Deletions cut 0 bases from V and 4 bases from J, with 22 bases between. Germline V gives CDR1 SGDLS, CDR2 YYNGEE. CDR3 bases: TGTGCCAGCAGCGTAGACGGGGTGACCGACCCCCTCGTCTATGGCTACACCTTC. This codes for CASSVDGVTDPLVYGYTF.

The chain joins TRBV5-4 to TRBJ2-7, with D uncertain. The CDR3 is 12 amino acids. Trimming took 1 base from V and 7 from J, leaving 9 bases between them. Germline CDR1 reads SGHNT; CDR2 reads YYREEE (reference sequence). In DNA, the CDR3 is TGTGCCAGCAGCTTGTCTCTCGGGGAGCAGTACTTC. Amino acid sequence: CASSLSLGEQYF.

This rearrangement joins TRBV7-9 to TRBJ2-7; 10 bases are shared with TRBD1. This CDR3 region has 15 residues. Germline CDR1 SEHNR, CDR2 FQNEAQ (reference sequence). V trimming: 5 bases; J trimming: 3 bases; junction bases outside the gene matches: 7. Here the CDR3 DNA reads TGTGCCAGCAGCCGACCTGACAGGGGGCTCTACGAGCAGTACTTC. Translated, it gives CASSRPDRGLYEQYF.

This CDR3 is CASSFVGVHYEQYF. CDR3 coding DNA: TGTGCCAGTTCGTTCGTCGGAGTTCACTACGAGCAGTACTTC. The chain uses TRBV7-9 and TRBJ2-7; D unresolved. V lost 9 bases and J 3 bases, leaving 18 bases between the germline ends. In germline, CDR1 is SEHNR, CDR2 FQNEAQ (reference sequence). The CDR3 spans 14 residues.

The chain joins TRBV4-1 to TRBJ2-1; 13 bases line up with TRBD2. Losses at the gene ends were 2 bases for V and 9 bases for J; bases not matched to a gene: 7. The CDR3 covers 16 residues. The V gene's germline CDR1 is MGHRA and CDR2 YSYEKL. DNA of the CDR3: TGCGCCAGCAGCCAAAGGCGGACTAGCGGGAGTATTGAGCAGTTCTTC. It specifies CASSQRRTSGSIEQFF.

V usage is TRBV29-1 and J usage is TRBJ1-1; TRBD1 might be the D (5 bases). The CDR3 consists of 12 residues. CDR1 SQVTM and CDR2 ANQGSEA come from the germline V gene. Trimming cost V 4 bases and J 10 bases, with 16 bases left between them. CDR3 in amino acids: CSVVWPQGLAFF. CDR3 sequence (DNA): TGCAGCGTTGTTTGGCCCCAGGGTCTAGCTTTCTTT.